This T cell receptor (beta chain) was retrieved from a study of T cells in Graves' hyperthyroidism and ophthalmopathy. Study-wide points: Most thyroid-expanded clonotypes above 0.001 were also found in blood. Progression to ophthalmopathy was predicted a median of about six months early.

Germline V lookup: CDR1 MDHEN, CDR2 SYDVKM. The ends were cut back, 3 bases at V and 3 bases at J, with 10 bases in the middle. The CDR3 consists of 14 residues. This clonotype showed up just a few times. Its cognate antigen is unknown. Researchers amplified the TCR beta CDR3 regions from RNA transcripts. Researchers ran a first-round RT-PCR on the TCR CDR3 using the HTBI primer set. TCRdb ran MiXCR on the multiplex PCR reads and lists one entry per CDR3 protein. The table has about half a million distinct CDR3 sequences, about 15% seen once; the top ten hold 25% to 30%. The study based diagnoses on clinical symptoms, serum thyroxine and TRAb, thyroid ultrasound and orbital computed tomography. Extraction of PBMCs used roughly 10 ml of fresh peripheral blood.

The clonotype originates from a woman between 25 and 40 years old with Graves' ophthalmopathy. This chain uses TRBV28 with TRBJ2-3, with a tentative D call TRBD2 (6 bases). Sequencing input: blood. CDR3 nucleotide sequence: TGTGCCAGCAGTTTTCAAGGAGGGACAGATACGCAGTATTTT. Translated: CASSFQGGTDTQYF.